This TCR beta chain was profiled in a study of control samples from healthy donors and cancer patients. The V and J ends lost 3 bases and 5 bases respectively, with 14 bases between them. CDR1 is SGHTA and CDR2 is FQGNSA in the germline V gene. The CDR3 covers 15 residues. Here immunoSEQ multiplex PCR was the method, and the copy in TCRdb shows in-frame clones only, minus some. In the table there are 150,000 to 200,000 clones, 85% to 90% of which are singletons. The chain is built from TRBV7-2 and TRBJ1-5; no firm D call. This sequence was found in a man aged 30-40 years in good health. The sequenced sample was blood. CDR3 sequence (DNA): TGTGCCAGCAGCTTGGGTTCCGGGAGCTATCAGCCCCAGCATTTT. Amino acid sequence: CASSLGSGSYQPQHF.